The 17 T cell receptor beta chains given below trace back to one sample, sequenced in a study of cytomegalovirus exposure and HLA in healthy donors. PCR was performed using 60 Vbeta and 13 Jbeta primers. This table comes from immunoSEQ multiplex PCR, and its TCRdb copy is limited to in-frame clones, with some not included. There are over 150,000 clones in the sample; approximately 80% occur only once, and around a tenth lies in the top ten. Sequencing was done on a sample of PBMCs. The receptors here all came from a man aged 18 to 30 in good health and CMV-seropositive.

The CDR3 spells CASSFFLATSTDTQYF. The CDR3 DNA reads as TGTGCCAGCAGTTTCTTCCTAGCGACTAGCACAGATACGCAGTATTTT. This sequence joins TRBV27 and TRBJ2-3, with D maybe TRBD2 (6 bases). CDR1 MNHEY and CDR2 SMNVEV come from the germline V gene (reference sequence). Trimming shortened V by 3 bases and J by 0 bases, and 13 bases separated the two germline ends. There are 16 residues in the CDR3.

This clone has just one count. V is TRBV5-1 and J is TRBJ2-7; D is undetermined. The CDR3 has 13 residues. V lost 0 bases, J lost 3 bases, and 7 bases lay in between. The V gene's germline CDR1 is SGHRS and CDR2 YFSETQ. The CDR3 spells CASSLASSYEQYF. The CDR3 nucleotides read TGCGCCAGCAGCTTGGCGTCGAGCTACGAGCAGTACTTC.

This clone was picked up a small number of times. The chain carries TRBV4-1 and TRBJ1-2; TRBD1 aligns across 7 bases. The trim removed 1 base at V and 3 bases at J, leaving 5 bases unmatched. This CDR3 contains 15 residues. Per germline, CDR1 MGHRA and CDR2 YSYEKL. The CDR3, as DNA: TGCGCCAGCAGCCAAGGTCCCGGGACAGACTATGGCTACACCTTC. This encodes CASSQGPGTDYGYTF.

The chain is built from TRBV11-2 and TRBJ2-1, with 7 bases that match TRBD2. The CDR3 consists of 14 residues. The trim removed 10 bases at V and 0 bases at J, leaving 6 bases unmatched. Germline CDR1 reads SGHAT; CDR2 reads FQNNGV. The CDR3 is CATTSGDSYNEQFF. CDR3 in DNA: TGTGCCACCACCAGCGGGGACTCCTACAATGAGCAGTTCTTC. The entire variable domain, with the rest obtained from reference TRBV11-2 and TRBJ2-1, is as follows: EAGVAQSPRYKIIEKRQSVAFWCNPISGHATLYWYQQILGQGPKLLIQFQNNGVVDDSQLPKDRFSAERLKGVDSTLKIQPAKLEDSAVYLCATTSGDSYNEQFFGPGTRLTVL.

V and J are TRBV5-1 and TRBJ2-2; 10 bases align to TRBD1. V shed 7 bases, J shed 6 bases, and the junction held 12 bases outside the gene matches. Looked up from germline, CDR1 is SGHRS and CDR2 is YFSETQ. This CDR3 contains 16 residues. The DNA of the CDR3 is TGCGCCAGCCGCGCCCCTGACAGGGGGCAATCCGGGGAGCTGTTTTTT. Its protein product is CASRAPDRGQSGELFF. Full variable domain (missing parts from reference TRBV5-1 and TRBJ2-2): KAGVTQTPRYLIKTRGQQVTLSCSPISGHRSVSWYQQTPGQGLQFLFEYFSETQRNKGNFPGRFSGRQFSNSRSEMNVSTLELGDSALYLCASRAPDRGQSGELFFGEGSRLTVL.

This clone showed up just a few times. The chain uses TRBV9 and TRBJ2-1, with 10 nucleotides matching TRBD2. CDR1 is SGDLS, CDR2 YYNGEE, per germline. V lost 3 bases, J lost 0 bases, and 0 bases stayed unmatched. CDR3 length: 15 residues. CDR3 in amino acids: CASSASGSSYNEQFF. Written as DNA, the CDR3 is TGTGCCAGCAGCGCTAGCGGGAGCTCCTACAATGAGCAGTTCTTC.

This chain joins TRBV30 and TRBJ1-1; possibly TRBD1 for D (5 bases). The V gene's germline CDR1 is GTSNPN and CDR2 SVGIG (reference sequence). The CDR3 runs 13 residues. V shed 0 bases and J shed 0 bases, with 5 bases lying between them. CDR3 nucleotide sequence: TGTGCCTGGAGTGTACAGGTGAACACTGAAGCTTTCTTT. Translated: CAWSVQVNTEAFF.

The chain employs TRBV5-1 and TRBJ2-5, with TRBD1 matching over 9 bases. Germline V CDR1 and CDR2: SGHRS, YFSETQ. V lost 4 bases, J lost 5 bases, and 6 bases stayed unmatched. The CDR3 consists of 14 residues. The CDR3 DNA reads TGCGCCAGCAGCATGGGACAGGGCAGTGAGACCCAGTACTTC. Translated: CASSMGQGSETQYF.

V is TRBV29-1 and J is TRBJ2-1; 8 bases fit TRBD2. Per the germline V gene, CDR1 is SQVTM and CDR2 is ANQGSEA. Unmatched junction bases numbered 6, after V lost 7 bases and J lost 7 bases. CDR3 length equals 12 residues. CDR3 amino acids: CSAAGTRNEQFF. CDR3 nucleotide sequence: TGCAGCGCAGCCGGGACTAGGAATGAGCAGTTCTTC.

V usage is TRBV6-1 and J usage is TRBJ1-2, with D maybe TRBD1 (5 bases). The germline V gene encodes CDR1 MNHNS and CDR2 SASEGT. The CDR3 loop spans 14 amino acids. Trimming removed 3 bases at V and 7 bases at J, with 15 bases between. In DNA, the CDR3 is TGTGCCAGCAGTGAGGGGGGGTGGGCGAGTGGCTACACCTTC. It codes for CASSEGGWASGYTF.

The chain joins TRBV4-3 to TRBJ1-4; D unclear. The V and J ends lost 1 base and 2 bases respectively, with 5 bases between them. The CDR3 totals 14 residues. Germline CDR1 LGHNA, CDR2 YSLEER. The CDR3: CASSQVSTNEKLFF. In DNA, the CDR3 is TGCGCCAGCAGCCAAGTATCGACTAATGAAAAACTGTTTTTT.

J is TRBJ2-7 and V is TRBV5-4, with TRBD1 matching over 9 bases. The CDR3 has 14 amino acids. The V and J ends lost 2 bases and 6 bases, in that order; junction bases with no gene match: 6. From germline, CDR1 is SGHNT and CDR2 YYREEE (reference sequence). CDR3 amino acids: CASSLQGAEGEQYF. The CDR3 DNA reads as TGTGCCAGCAGCTTACAGGGGGCGGAAGGCGAGCAGTACTTC. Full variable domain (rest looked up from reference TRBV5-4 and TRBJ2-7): ETGVTQSPTHLIKTRGQQVTLRCSSQSGHNTVSWYQQALGQGPQFIFQYYREEENGRGNFPPRFSGLQFPNYSSELNVNALELDDSALYLCASSLQGAEGEQYFGPGTRLTVT.

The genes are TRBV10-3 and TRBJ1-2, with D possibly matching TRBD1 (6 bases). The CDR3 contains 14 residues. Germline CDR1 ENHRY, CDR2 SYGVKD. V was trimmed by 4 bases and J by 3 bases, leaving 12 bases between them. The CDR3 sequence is CAISGAGEYYGYTF. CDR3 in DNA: TGTGCCATCAGTGGGGCAGGGGAATACTATGGCTACACCTTC.

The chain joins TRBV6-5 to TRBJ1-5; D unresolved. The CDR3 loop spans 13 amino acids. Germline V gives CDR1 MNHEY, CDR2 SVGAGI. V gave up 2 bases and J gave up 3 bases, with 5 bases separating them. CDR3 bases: TGTGCCAGCAGTTACACAGACAATCAGCCCCAGCATTTT. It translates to CASSYTDNQPQHF.

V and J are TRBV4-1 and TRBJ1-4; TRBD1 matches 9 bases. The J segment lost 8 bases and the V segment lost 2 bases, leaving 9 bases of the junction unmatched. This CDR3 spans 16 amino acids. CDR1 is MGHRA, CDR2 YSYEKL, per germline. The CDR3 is CASSQRWGQGGEKLFF. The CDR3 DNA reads TGCGCCAGCAGCCAACGTTGGGGACAGGGCGGCGAAAAACTGTTTTTT.

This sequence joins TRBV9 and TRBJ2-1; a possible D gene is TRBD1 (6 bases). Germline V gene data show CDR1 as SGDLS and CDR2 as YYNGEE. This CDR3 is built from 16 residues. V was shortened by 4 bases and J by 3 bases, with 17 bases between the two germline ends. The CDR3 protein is CASSPLGRGGYNEQFF. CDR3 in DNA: TGTGCCAGCAGCCCCCTAGGAAGAGGGGGCTACAATGAGCAGTTCTTC.

The CDR3 protein is CASSPRGGGSAQPQHF. The CDR3, as DNA: TGTGCCAGCAGTCCGCGGGGCGGGGGTTCGGCTCAGCCCCAGCATTTT. The V and J genes are TRBV2 and TRBJ1-5, with D perhaps TRBD1 (5 bases). The germline gives CDR1 SNHLY, CDR2 FYNNEI. V shed 5 bases and J shed 6 bases, with 20 bases lying between them. The CDR3 runs to 16 residues.